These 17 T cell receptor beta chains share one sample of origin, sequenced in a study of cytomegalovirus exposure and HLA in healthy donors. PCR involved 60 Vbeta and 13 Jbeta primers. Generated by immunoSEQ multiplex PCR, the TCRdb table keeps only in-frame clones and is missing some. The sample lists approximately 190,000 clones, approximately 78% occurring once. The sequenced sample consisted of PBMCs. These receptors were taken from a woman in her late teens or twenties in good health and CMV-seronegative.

The CDR3: CASSFLQETQYF. Here the CDR3 DNA reads TGTGCCAGCAGCTTCCTCCAAGAGACCCAGTACTTC. V usage is TRBV7-2 and J usage is TRBJ2-5; no firm D call. V was shortened by 3 bases and J by 1 base, with 3 bases between the two germline ends. CDR3 length equals 12 residues. The germline gives CDR1 SGHTA, CDR2 FQGNSA.

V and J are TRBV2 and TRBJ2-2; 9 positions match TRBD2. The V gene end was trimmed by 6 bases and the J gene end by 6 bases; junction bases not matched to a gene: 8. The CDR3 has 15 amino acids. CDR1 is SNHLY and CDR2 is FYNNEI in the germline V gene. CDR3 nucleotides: TGTGCCAGCAGGAGGATAGCGGGGGAGGCCGGGGAGCTGTTTTTT. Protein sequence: CASRRIAGEAGELFF.

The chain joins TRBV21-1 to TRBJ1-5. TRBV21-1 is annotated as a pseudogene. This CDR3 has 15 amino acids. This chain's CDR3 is CASSKGPGGAQPQHF. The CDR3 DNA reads TGTGCCAGCAGCAAAGGACCGGGGGGGGCTCAGCCCCAGCATTTT.

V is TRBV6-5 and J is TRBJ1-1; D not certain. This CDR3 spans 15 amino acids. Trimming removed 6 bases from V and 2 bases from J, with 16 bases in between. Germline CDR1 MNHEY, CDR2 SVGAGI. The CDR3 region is CASSPVRWLNTEAFF. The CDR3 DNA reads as TGTGCCAGCAGCCCCGTCCGTTGGCTCAACACTGAAGCTTTCTTT.

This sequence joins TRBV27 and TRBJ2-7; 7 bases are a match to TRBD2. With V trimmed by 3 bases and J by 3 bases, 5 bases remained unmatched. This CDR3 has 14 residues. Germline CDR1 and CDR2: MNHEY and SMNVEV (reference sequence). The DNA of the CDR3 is TGTGCCAGCAGTTTCAGGGAGGGGCGCTACGAGCAGTACTTC. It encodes CASSFREGRYEQYF.

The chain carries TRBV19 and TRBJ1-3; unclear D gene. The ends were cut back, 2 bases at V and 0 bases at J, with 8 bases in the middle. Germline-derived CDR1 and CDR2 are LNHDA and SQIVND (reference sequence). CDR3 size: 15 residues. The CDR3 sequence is CASSINDISGNTIYF. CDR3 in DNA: TGTGCCAGTAGTATAAATGACATCTCTGGAAACACCATATATTTT. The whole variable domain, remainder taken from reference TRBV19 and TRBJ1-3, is DGGITQSPKYLFRKEGQNVTLSCEQNLNHDAMYWYRQDPGQGLRLIYYSQIVNDFQKGDIAEGYSVSREKKESFPLTVTSAQKNPTAFYLCASSINDISGNTIYFGEGSWLTVV.

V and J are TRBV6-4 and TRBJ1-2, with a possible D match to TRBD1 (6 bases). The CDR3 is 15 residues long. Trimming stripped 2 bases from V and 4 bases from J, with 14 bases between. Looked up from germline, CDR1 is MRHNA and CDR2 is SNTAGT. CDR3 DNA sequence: TGTGCCAGCAGTGACGTTCCAGGGGATGGCTATGGCTACACCTTC. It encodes CASSDVPGDGYGYTF.

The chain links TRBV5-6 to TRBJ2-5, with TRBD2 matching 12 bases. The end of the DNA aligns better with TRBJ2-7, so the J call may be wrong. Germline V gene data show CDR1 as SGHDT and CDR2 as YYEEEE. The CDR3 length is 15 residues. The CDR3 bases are TGTGCCAGCAGCAAGTTGACTAGCGGGAGTTACGAGCAGTACTTC. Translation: CASSKLTSGSYEQYF.

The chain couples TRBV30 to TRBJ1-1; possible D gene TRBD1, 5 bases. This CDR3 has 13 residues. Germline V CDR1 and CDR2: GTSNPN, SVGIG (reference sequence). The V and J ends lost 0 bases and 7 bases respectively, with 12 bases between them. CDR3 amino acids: CAWSVIGDSEAFF. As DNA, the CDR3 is TGTGCCTGGAGTGTAATAGGTGACAGTGAAGCTTTCTTT.

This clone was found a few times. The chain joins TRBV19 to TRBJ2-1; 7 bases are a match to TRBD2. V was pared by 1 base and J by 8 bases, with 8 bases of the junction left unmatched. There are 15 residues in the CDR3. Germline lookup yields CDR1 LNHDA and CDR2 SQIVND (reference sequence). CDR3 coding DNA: TGTGCCAGTAGTATAGCGGCGACTAGCTTCTATGAGCAGTTCTTC. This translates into CASSIAATSFYEQFF.

CDR3 nucleotides: TGTGCCAGTAAGACACAGGGGAACGGTGAAGCTTTCTTT. Its translation is CASKTQGNGEAFF. The genes are TRBV19 and TRBJ1-1; 7 positions agree with TRBD1. Germline CDR1 and CDR2: LNHDA and SQIVND (reference sequence). V lost 7 bases, J lost 7 bases, and 9 bases stayed unmatched. The CDR3 totals 13 residues.

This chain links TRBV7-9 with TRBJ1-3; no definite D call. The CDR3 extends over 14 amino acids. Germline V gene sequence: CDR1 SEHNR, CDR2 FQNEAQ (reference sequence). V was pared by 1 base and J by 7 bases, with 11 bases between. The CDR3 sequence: CASSLEVAANTIYF. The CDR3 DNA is TGTGCCAGCAGCTTAGAGGTTGCGGCGAACACCATATATTTT.

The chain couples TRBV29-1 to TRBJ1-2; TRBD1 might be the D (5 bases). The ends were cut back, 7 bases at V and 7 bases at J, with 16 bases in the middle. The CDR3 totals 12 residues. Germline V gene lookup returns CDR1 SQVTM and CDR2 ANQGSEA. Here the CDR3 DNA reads TGCAGCGCCGTTGGGGCATCAGGTGGCTACACCTTC. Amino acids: CSAVGASGGYTF. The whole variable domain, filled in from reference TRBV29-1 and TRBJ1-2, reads SAVISQKPSRDICQRGTSLTIQCQVDSQVTMMFWYRQQPGQSLTLIATANQGSEATYESGFVIDKFPISRPNLTFSTLTVSNMSPEDSSIYLCSAVGASGGYTFGSGTRLTVV.

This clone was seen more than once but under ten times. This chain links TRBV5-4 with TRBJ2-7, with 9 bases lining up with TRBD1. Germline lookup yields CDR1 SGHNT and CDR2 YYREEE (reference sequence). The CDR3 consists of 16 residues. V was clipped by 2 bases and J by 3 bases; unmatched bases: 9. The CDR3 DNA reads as TGTGCCAGCAGCTTCGGTCCCGGGACAGGGTACTACGAGCAGTACTTC. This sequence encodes CASSFGPGTGYYEQYF.

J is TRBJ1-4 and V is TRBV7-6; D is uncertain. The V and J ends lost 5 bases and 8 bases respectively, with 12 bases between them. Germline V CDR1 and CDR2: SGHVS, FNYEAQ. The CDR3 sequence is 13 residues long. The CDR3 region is CASSDDQREKLFF. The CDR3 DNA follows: TGTGCCAGCAGCGACGACCAGAGGGAAAAACTGTTTTTT.

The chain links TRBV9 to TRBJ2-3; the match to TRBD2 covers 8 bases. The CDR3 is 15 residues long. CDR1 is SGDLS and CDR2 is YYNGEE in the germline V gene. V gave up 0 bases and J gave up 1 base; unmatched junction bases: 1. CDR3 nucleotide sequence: TGTGCCAGCAGCGTAGTGACTAGCGGCACAGATACGCAGTATTTT. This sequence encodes CASSVVTSGTDTQYF.

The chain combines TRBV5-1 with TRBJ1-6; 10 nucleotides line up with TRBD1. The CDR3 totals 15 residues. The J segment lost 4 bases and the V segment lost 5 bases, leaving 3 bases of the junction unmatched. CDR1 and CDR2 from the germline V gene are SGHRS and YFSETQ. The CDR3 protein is CASRTGQGYNSPLHF. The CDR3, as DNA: TGCGCCAGCAGGACGGGACAGGGGTATAATTCACCCCTCCACTTT. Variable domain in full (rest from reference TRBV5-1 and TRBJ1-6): KAGVTQTPRYLIKTRGQQVTLSCSPISGHRSVSWYQQTPGQGLQFLFEYFSETQRNKGNFPGRFSGRQFSNSRSEMNVSTLELGDSALYLCASRTGQGYNSPLHFGNGTRLTVT.